This record covers a single T cell receptor (beta chain). This CDR3 is built from 15 residues. Germline V CDR1 and CDR2: SGHRS, YFSETQ. V lost 3 bases, J lost 5 bases, and 4 bases stayed unmatched. This entry belongs to a study of blood T cell repertoires in COVID-19. Background on the study: COVID-19 samples, acute and convalescent, were from the United States, Italy and Spain. T cells, B-cell-depleted T cells, or PBMCs supplied cDNA or gDNA.

Under the authors' procedure: Estimated nucleated cell counts came from reference gene primer amplification. This table comes from immunoSEQ multiplex PCR, and its TCRdb copy is limited to in-frame clones, with some not included. Clonal size and the V and J genes are those of that table, whereas D and trimming came from the DNA. The repertoire consists of about 200,000 clones, with around 88% occurring once and the leading ten covering around 6%. Participants spanned ages about 18 to 95 years and resided in 20 to 30 US areas. The chain recombines TRBV5-1 with TRBJ2-5; the match to TRBD2 covers 13 bases. The source is a man aged 35 to 55 with acute COVID-19. Sequenced sample: PBMCs or T cells enriched from blood (not recorded which). In DNA, the CDR3 is TGCGCCAGCAGCTCCGGACTAGCGGGAGTTGAGACCCAGTACTTC. Protein sequence: CASSSGLAGVETQYF.